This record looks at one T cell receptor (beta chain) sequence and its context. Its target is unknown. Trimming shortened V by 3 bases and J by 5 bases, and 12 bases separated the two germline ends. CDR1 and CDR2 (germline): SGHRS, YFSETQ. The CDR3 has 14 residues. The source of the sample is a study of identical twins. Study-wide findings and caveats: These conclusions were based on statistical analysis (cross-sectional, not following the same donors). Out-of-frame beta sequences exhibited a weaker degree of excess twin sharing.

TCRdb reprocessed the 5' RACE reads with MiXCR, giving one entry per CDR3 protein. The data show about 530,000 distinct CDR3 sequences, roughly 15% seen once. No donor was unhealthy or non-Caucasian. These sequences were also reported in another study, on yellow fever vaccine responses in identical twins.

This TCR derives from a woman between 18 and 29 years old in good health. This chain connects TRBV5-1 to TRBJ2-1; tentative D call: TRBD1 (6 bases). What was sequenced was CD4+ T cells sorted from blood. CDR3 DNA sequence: TGCGCCAGCAGCTCACAGGGTGGGGACAATGAGCAGTTCTTC. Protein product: CASSSQGGDNEQFF.